The rows below give T cell receptor beta chains drawn from one sample of a study of graft-versus-host responses after intestinal transplantation. The data were produced by immunoSEQ multiplex PCR, yet TCRdb's version contains in-frame clones alone and is incomplete. Of about 30,000 clones in the sample, about 80% were seen once. Sequenced material: ileum tissue, taken 98 days after intestinal transplantation. Source of these receptors: a human patient who received an intestinal transplant, so some T cells may come from the graft donor. CDR3s leave out the opening cysteine and the closing phenylalanine or tryptophan.

V gene	CDR3 length	J gene	CDR3 protein
TRBV4-2	13	TRBJ2-1	ASSQGGSSYNEQF
TRBV18	14	TRBJ2-1	ASSPSLAGVSNEQF
TRBV10-3	16	TRBJ2-3	AISEGLAGGPVADTQY
TRBV9	12	TRBJ2-2	ASRDRSYTGELF
TRBV19	11	TRBJ2-6	ASSPGALDVLT
TRBV4-1	15	TRBJ2-1	ASSQDQVGGFYNEQF
TRBV6-5	9	TRBJ1-1	ASSYGTEAF
TRBV19	10	TRBJ2-7	ASSIGPYEQY
TRBV18	17	TRBJ2-2	ASSLRLTSGGRRPGELF
TRBV28	11	TRBJ1-1	ASSLEGRTEAF
TRBV5-1	13	TRBJ1-1	ATTISPGQGTEAF
TRBV6-1	12	TRBJ2-4	ASRSGGAKNIQY
TRBV29-1	11	TRBJ2-5	SVRRGVQETQY
TRBV29-1	13	TRBJ2-5	SVGGWTGSKKTQY
TRBV4-1	13	TRBJ1-2	ASRQEPGTRLGYT
TRBV19	12	TRBJ1-1	ASSISTGFAIAF
TRBV7-9	12	TRBJ1-2	ASSLGGLMDGYT
TRBV27	12	TRBJ2-3	ASSLRGALTTQY
TRBV11-3	13	TRBJ1-2	ASSCDSTTNYGYT
TRBV2	13	TRBJ2-1	ASSEVAGGRNEQF
TRBV25-1	13	TRBJ2-4	ASSGRGLAKNIQY
TRBV7-9	12	TRBJ1-4	ASSSTGLREKLF
TRBV4-1	13	TRBJ2-7	ASSLLGQVGHEQY
TRBV5-4	11	TRBJ2-3	ASSLSGTDTQY
TRBV28	11	TRBJ2-2	ASIDRATGELF
TRBV6-6	14	TRBJ2-1	ASSYLDRASYNEQF
TRBV13	11	TRBJ1-1	ASTPYMNTEAF
TRBV19	11	TRBJ2-5	ASSAVSGETQY
TRBV9	13	TRBJ2-1	ASSPPDRVGNEQF
TRBV2	14	TRBJ1-5	ASRSGLAGYNQPQH
TRBV5-6	10	TRBJ2-7	AVARQGREQY
TRBV5-1	11	TRBJ1-1	ASSHQGETEAF
TRBV6-1	11	TRBJ2-7	ATGGGSGYEQY
TRBV10-2	11	TRBJ1-5	ASRISSNQPQH
TRBV4-1	13	TRBJ2-7	ASSQETGGSYEQY
TRBV7-9	11	TRBJ1-1	ASSLDRNTEAF
TRBV2	11	TRBJ1-1	ASTGNLQREAF
TRBV29-1	12	TRBJ2-1	SVRRGGAPNEQF
TRBV7-9	12	TRBJ1-1	ASRVTGGETEAF
TRBV9	15	TRBJ2-1	ASSANPSGLVIHEQF
TRBV18	12	TRBJ1-1	ASSPEGGNTEAF
TRBV6-1	16	TRBJ1-3	ASSGPTVRLYSGNTIY
TRBV9	14	TRBJ2-1	ASSVGSSGGADEQF
TRBV4-1	11	TRBJ2-7	ASSQAGSPEQY
TRBV7-9	11	TRBJ1-1	ASSHPGNTEAF
TRBV21-1	12	TRBJ1-5	ASIPVEGSQPQH
TRBV15	13	TRBJ2-1	ATSSLAGGLIEQF
TRBV27	10	TRBJ2-7	ASSLSGYEQY
TRBV6-1	12	TRBJ1-1	ASRNPTGGSEAF
TRBV2	8	TRBJ1-2	ASSRDSYT
TRBV10-2	12	TRBJ2-2	ASSEWGRTGELF
TRBV29-1	11	TRBJ1-1	SVLTGLNTEAF
TRBV2	14	TRBJ1-2	ASPAGGHPTPYGYT